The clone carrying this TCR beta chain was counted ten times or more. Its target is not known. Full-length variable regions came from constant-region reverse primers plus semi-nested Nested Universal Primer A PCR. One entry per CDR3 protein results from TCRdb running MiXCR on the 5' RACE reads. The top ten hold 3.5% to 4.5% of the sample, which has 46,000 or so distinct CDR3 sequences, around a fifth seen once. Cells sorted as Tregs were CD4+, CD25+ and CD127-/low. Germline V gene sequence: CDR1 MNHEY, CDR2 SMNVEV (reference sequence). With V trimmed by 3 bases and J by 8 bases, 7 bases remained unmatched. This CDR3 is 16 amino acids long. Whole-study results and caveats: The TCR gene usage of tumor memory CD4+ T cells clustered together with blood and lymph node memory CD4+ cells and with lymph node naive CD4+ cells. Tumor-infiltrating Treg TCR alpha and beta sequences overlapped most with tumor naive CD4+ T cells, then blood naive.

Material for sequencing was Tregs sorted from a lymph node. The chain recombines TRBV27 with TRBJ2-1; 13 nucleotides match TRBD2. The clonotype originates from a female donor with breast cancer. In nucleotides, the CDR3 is TGTGCCAGCAGTTTGCAGACTAGCGGGAGGATCGATGAGCAGTTCTTC. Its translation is CASSLQTSGRIDEQFF.